These T cell receptor beta chains were read from a single sample in a study of T-cell reconstitution after alpha-beta-depleted transplantation in children. TCRdb analysed the PCR reads with MiXCR anew, one entry per CDR3 protein. Of 350,000 to 400,000 distinct CDR3 sequences detected, around 21% appear once; the ten largest clones hold 3.5% to 4%. The sequenced sample was PBMCs from the stem cell graft donor, obtained from the stem cell graft. These receptors were taken from a human donor who donated a stem cell graft to a child with acute myeloid leukemia. Both conserved end residues are part of each CDR3. The order of the fields is V gene, J gene, CDR3 length, clone size, D gene, CDR3 DNA, CDR3 protein. D genes are given only for firm matches. Clone size is not always given. Where it is, it says once, few, many or a class for expanded clones.

>TRBV12-5|TRBJ2-2|12|-|-
TGTGCTAGTGGCATAGACGTCGGGGAGCTGTTTTTT
CASGIDVGELFF
>TRBV5-1|TRBJ2-4|17|-|-
TGCGCCAGCAGCGCGGGAAGGACTCGACGTTCCAAAAACATTCAGTACTTC
CASSAGRTRRSKNIQYF
>TRBV21-1|TRBJ1-5|16|few|-
TGTGCCAGCAATCAAGTGGGGCAGAGTAGCAATCAGCCCCAGCATTTT
CASNQVGQSSNQPQHF
>TRBV24-1|TRBJ2-1|13|many|TRBD2
TGTGCCACCATGCGGGAGGGGAACAATGAGCAGTTCTTC
CATMREGNNEQFF
>TRBV3-1|TRBJ2-1|17|-|TRBD1
TGTGCCAGCAGCCAAGATTTGAGGGACAGTAACTACAATGAGCAGTTCTTC
CASSQDLRDSNYNEQFF
>TRBV11-2|TRBJ1-1|13|-|-
TGTGCCAGCAGCTTCATTCAGAACACTGAAGCTTTCTTT
CASSFIQNTEAFF
>TRBV29-1|TRBJ1-3|13|few|-
TGCAGCGTTAGGCCAGGGACTGGAAACACCATATATTTT
CSVRPGTGNTIYF
>TRBV24-1|TRBJ2-1|16|few|-
TGTGCCACCAGTGATTTGAACACAAGCTCCTACAATGAGCAGTTCTTC
CATSDLNTSSYNEQFF
>TRBV4-2|TRBJ2-3|18|many|TRBD2
TGTGCCAGCAGCCAAGACGGGGCTAGCGGGCCCCATGCGGGTACGCAGTATTTT
CASSQDGASGPHAGTQYF
>TRBV18|TRBJ2-3|15|-|-
TGTGCCAGCTCACCATCGACAGGAGTCACAGATACGCAGTATTTT
CASSPSTGVTDTQYF
>TRBV5-1|TRBJ2-7|14|-|TRBD1
TGCGCCAGCAGCCCGACAGGGGTTCTCTACGAGCAGTACTTC
CASSPTGVLYEQYF
>TRBV30|TRBJ2-1|15|few|TRBD2
TGTGCCTGGAGTGAAAGCGTTGGAAGGGAGGGTGAGCAGTTCTTC
CAWSESVGREGEQFF
>TRBV4-3|TRBJ2-7|17|-|TRBD2
TGCGCCAGCAGCCAATCCATAGCGGGATATAGCTCCTACGAGCAGTACTTC
CASSQSIAGYSSYEQYF